The clone carrying this TCR beta chain came up a few times. This sample was included in a study of T cell repertoires in aging, cancer and after chemotherapy. Germline V gene lookup returns CDR1 SGHNT and CDR2 YYREEE (reference sequence). The V and J ends lost 2 bases and 7 bases respectively, with 18 bases between them. There are 15 residues in the CDR3. Multiplex touch-down PCR with TRB-A/B primers amplified rearranged V-D-J TRB sequences. In TCRdb, the multiplex PCR reads were re-called with MiXCR into one record per CDR3 protein. The sample carries approximately 2,000 distinct CDR3 sequences, about 30% recorded once. Peripheral blood genomic DNA, not sorted cells or RNA, was the template.

This receptor was obtained from a human donor with a blood cancer. The genes are TRBV5-4 and TRBJ2-5; possible D gene TRBD2, 5 bases. Sample: blood. The CDR3, as DNA: TGTGCCAGCAGCTTCGGTTGTGAGGGATTTGGGACCCAGTACTTC. Translating it yields CASSFGCEGFGTQYF.